This is a list of T cell receptor beta chains from one sample in a study of blood T cell repertoires in COVID-19. Sequenced by immunoSEQ multiplex PCR; TCRdb stores in-frame clones only, minus some. The sample yields over 140,000 clones, 80% to 85% seen once. The sample consisted of peripheral blood. The receptors shown here come from a woman aged 55-70 years with acute or convalescent COVID-19. The CDR3 runs from the conserved cysteine through the conserved F or W. A D gene is named only where the DNA matches it firmly. Only some rows state a clone size, as once, few, many or a class for expanded clones.

>.|TRBV2|.|TRBJ1-5
TGTGCCAGCAGTGAAATCTTTCGGGTAAATCAGCCCCAGCATTTT
CASSEIFRVNQPQHF
>.|TRBV18|.|TRBJ1-2
TGTGCCAGCTCCCTAGCAGGGACTCCTGGCTACACCTTC
CASSLAGTPGYTF
>TRBD1|TRBV4-3|.|TRBJ2-1
TGCGCCAGCAGCCAAGTTTGGGACAGGGGGCAGAACAATGAGCAGTTCTTC
CASSQVWDRGQNNEQFF
>TRBD1|TRBV7-8|once|TRBJ1-2
TGTGCCAGCAGCTGGGACAGCGAGGGCGACTATGGCTACACCTTC
CASSWDSEGDYGYTF
>TRBD1|TRBV9|.|TRBJ1-5
TGTGCCAGCAGCGCCGGGACAGGGAGCTTGAGTCAGCCCCAGCATTTT
CASSAGTGSLSQPQHF
>.|TRBV5-1|.|TRBJ2-5
TGCGCCAGCAGCCTGTCGGGTCAAGAGACCCAGTACTTC
CASSLSGQETQYF
>TRBD2|TRBV10-2|few|TRBJ2-3
TGCGCCAGCAGTGAGTACGGGACTACTAGGTCTCTTGATACGCAGTATTTT
CASSEYGTTRSLDTQYF
>TRBD2|TRBV9|.|TRBJ2-1
TGTGCCAGCAGCGTAGGGACTAGCGGGAGTTATGAGCAGTTCTTC
CASSVGTSGSYEQFF
>.|TRBV5-1|.|TRBJ2-1
TGCGCCAGCAGCCGCGAGGGGAGGAGCTCCTACAATGAGCAGTTCTTC
CASSREGRSSYNEQFF
>TRBD1|TRBV6-5|.|TRBJ2-1
TGTGCCAGCATCCAACAGGGGGCTCCCGGAGAGCAGTTCTTC
CASIQQGAPGEQFF
>.|TRBV28|.|TRBJ1-3
TGTGCCAGCAGTTTAAGCGTCTCTGGAAACACCATATATTTT
CASSLSVSGNTIYF
>TRBD1|TRBV2|.|TRBJ1-5
TGTGCCAGCAGAGCCGGGACAGGGGTAAGCCAGCCCCAGCATTTT
CASRAGTGVSQPQHF
>.|TRBV10-2|.|TRBJ1-5
TGCGCCAGCAGTGATGCCCCACTTAATCAGCCCCAGCATTTT
CASSDAPLNQPQHF
>.|TRBV9|.|TRBJ2-3
TGTGCCAGCAGCGTAGCACCTCCGGGTGCCGGAGGGGAGACGCAGTATTTT
CASSVAPPGAGGETQYF
>TRBD1|TRBV11-2|.|TRBJ2-7
TGTGCCAGCAGCTTAGATCGAACAGGGGGCGAGTACTTC
CASSLDRTGGEYF
>.|TRBV19|.|TRBJ1-1
TGTGCCAGTAGTTTTCGGGAACCGAACACTGAAGCTTTCTTT
CASSFREPNTEAFF
>TRBD1|TRBV30|.|TRBJ2-7
TGTGCCTGGACCCAACAGGGGCCCCACGAGCAGTACTTC
CAWTQQGPHEQYF
>TRBD2|TRBV30|once|TRBJ2-2
TGTGCCTGGGAAGCGGGAGCCGACGGGGAGCTGTTTTTT
CAWEAGADGELFF
>TRBD2|TRBV5-1|once|TRBJ2-3
TGCGCCAGCAGCTTGAATAGCGGGAGTTCAGATACGCAGTATTTT
CASSLNSGSSDTQYF
>.|TRBV28|.|TRBJ2-1
TGTGCCAGCAATACTAGGGAATTGTCCTACAATGAGCAGTTCTTC
CASNTRELSYNEQFF
>.|TRBV5-6|.|TRBJ2-7
TGTGCCAGCAGCTCCGGGACACTAACCTACGAGCAGTACTTC
CASSSGTLTYEQYF
>TRBD2|TRBV6-1|once|TRBJ2-1
TGTGCCAGCAGTGACCGACTAGCCCACAATGAGCAGTTCTTC
CASSDRLAHNEQFF
>TRBD1|TRBV7-3|.|TRBJ2-2
TGTGCCAGCAGCTTTGGGTCGGGACAGGACACCGGGGAGCTGTTTTTT
CASSFGSGQDTGELFF
>TRBD1|TRBV4-3|.|TRBJ1-3
TGCGCCAGCAGCCGGGCGGGACAGCCTGCCTCCTCTGGAAACACCATATATTTT
CASSRAGQPASSGNTIYF
>.|TRBV19|.|TRBJ2-7
TGTGCCAGTAGCCGCCTCCTAGGGGCCAACTACGAGCAGTACTTC
CASSRLLGANYEQYF
>TRBD2|TRBV4-1|.|TRBJ2-1
TGCGCCAGCAGCCGATGGACTAGCGGGAGTACGGATGAGCAGTTCTTC
CASSRWTSGSTDEQFF
>.|TRBV15|.|TRBJ1-1
TGTGCCACCAGCAGAGATCCGGACAGTGAAGCTTTCTTT
CATSRDPDSEAFF
>TRBD1|TRBV24-1|few|TRBJ2-1
TGTGCCACCAGTGATCGGGACAGGGGGAATGAGCAGTTCTTC
CATSDRDRGNEQFF
>TRBD1|TRBV7-9|few|TRBJ1-4
TGTGCCAGCAGCTTAGGTGACAGGGCGGCTAGAGAAAAACTGTTTTTT
CASSLGDRAAREKLFF
>TRBD1|TRBV6-5|few|TRBJ1-2
TGTGCCAGCAGTTACAGCAGGAACACAGGGGGCTATGGCTACACCTTC
CASSYSRNTGGYGYTF
>.|TRBV19|.|TRBJ2-2
TGTGCCAGTAGTATCCGCCCGGAGTTCCCCGGGGAGCTGTTTTTT
CASSIRPEFPGELFF
>TRBD1|TRBV5-1|.|TRBJ2-7
TGCGCCAGCAGCTTGTCGGGACAGGGATACGAGCAGTACTTC
CASSLSGQGYEQYF
>.|TRBV28|once|TRBJ2-1
TGTGCCAGCACCTGGAAGGGACTGGGTCTTAATGAGCAGTTCTTC
CASTWKGLGLNEQFF
>.|TRBV24-1|.|TRBJ2-1
TGTGCCACCAGTAGGGGGGGCTTAGATGAGCAGTTCTTC
CATSRGGLDEQFF
>.|TRBV19|.|TRBJ1-3
TGTGCCAGTAGTATCAGGAACACCATATATTTT
CASSIRNTIYF
>.|TRBV25-1|.|TRBJ1-1
TGTGCCAGCAGTGAGCCAGGGGACACTGAAGCTTTCTTT
CASSEPGDTEAFF
>.|TRBV24-1|.|TRBJ2-5
TGTGCCACCAGTGAATACTCAATTGGCCAAGAGACCCAGTACTTC
CATSEYSIGQETQYF
>TRBD2|TRBV13|.|TRBJ2-1
TGTGCCAGCAGCTTAGATCGAGCGGGGGTCATTAATGAGCAGTTCTTC
CASSLDRAGVINEQFF
>TRBD2|TRBV11-2|once|TRBJ2-1
TGTGCCAGCAGCTTAGTTGGCGGGAGTCCCTCATACAATGAGCAGTTCTTC
CASSLVGGSPSYNEQFF
>.|TRBV6-2/TRBV6-3|.|TRBJ2-7
TGTGCCAGCAGTATTCGGGGGGCCGGTTACGAGCAGTACTTC
CASSIRGAGYEQYF
>.|TRBV2|.|TRBJ1-4
TGTGCCAGCAGTGACATGAGGAGAACTAATGAAAAACTGTTTTTT
CASSDMRRTNEKLFF
>TRBD2|TRBV5-4|.|TRBJ2-1
TGTGCCAGCAGCTTGGGCGGGAGCACTGAGCAGTTCTTC
CASSLGGSTEQFF
>.|TRBV7-9|.|TRBJ1-3
TGTGCCAGCAGCTTAGCGCTCGACTGGGGAAACACCATATATTTT
CASSLALDWGNTIYF
>.|TRBV6-6|few|TRBJ2-2
TGTGCCACCGCCCGAGGGACCGGGGAGCTGTTTTTT
CATARGTGELFF
>.|TRBV7-9|.|TRBJ1-6
TGTGCCAGCAGCTTAGACCAGGGAAGTTCACCCCTCCACTTT
CASSLDQGSSPLHF
>.|TRBV3-1/TRBV3-2|.|TRBJ1-6
TGTGCCAGCAGCCTAAGACAGGACAGCTCCTATAATTCACCCCTCCACTTT
CASSLRQDSSYNSPLHF
>.|TRBV9|.|TRBJ1-2
TGTGCCAGCAGCGTAGCCCCTACAGACAACTATGGCTACACCTTC
CASSVAPTDNYGYTF
>TRBD1|TRBV24-1|.|TRBJ2-1
TGTGCCACCAGTGAACTACAGGGGGACGAGCAGTTCTTC
CATSELQGDEQFF
>.|TRBV6-5|.|TRBJ1-1
TGTGCCAGCAGTTACTCGAAACTGATGAACACTGAAGCTTTCTTT
CASSYSKLMNTEAFF
>.|TRBV4-1|once|TRBJ2-1
TGCGCCAGCAGCCAAGAATTCGGTGAGCAGTTCTTC
CASSQEFGEQFF
>.|TRBV4-1|.|TRBJ1-1
TGCGCCAGCAGACCCCCCTCACAGGGATACACTGAAGCTTTCTTT
CASRPPSQGYTEAFF
>.|TRBV9|once|TRBJ1-1
TGTGCCAGCAGCGTAGATATGAACACTGAAGCTTTCTTT
CASSVDMNTEAFF
>.|TRBV27|.|TRBJ2-1
TGTGCCAGCAGTACAACGGGAGAGCAGTTCTTC
CASSTTGEQFF